This is a list of T cell receptor beta chains from one sample in a study of PD-1 blockade in classical Hodgkin lymphoma. Clones were sequenced by immunoSEQ multiplex PCR, and TCRdb holds only the in-frame ones, with some missing. The data show under 15,000 clones, around 80% seen once. Sequencing was performed on peripheral blood mononuclear cells (PBMCs), taken at baseline. These receptor sequences come from a human donor with classical Hodgkin lymphoma. Each CDR3 is given without its conserved first and last residue.

V gene,CDR3 protein
TRBV10-3,AISAVSGANVLT
TRBV5-1,ASSSSGANTGELF
TRBV5-1,ASSFQTGASTDTQY
TRBV11-2,ASSSPYRGMNTGELF
TRBV5-1,ASSLDRGRDGYT
TRBV7-2,ASSLNRALTNEKLF
TRBV4-1,ASSQEGTREYEQY
TRBV5-1,ASSLRDSVYNEQF
TRBV19,ASSIGGGVREQY
TRBV10-1,ASSESVYPGELF
TRBV7-2,ASSLAPADAPLH
TRBV28,ASSPYRGRGGANVLT
TRBV6-5,ASSYRGLSGNTIY
TRBV18,ASNGQGNYNEQF
TRBV7-3,ASTRASGGLDTQY
TRBV19,ASSMGGSGNTIY
TRBV4-3,ASSHDLRGGNQPQH
TRBV28,ASSSRGPAF
TRBV11-2,ASSLGILAGGQETQY
TRBV9,ASSPSRQGGNTGELF
TRBV18,ASSQWTGITPNYGYT
TRBV6-1,ASSEDRGRNEKLF
TRBV6-6,ASSDTGTYEQY
TRBV11-2,ASSPGGGQGVNEQF
TRBV10-3,AISESNRDNQPQH
TRBV5-4,ASSLKGAGLAF
TRBV7-9,ASSLQGYDEQF
TRBV7-8,ASSPRDRQRYT
TRBV2,ASSESPLSNQPQH
TRBV10-3,ASGAGAGTDTQY
TRBV9,ASSVGTGVHGRGGGTQY
TRBV18,ASSPQGATGNTIY
TRBV27,ASSLRQRHNEQF
TRBV18,ASSPIPGELF
TRBV19,ASSISPGDTDTQY
TRBV6-4,ASSDGTGITGELF
TRBV18,ASSRQGASGNTIY
TRBV6-5,ASSETGVTGELF
TRBV28,ASRSLAGGSYNEQF
TRBV18,ASSEETATEAF
TRBV18,ASSPPLGLNTEAF